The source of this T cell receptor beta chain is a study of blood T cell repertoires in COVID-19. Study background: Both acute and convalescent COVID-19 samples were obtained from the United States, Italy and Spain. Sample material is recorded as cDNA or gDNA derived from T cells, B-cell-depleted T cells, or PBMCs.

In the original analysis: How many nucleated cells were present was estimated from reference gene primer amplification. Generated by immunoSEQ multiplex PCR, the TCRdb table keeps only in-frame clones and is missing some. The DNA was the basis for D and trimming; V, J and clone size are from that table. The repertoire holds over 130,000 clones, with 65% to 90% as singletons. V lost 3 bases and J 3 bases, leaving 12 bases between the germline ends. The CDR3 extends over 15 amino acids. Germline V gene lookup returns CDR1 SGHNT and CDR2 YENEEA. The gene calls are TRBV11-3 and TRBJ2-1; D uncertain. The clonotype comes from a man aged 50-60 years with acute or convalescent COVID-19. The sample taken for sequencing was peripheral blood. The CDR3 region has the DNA TGTGCCAGCAGCTTTCGATCTCCACTCTACAATGAGCAGTTCTTC. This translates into CASSFRSPLYNEQFF.